This T cell receptor (beta chain) was captured in a study of control samples from healthy donors and cancer patients. The repertoire was sequenced with immunoSEQ multiplex PCR; TCRdb's copy has only in-frame clones and lacks some. Of 55,000 to 85,000 clones in the sample, approximately 89% were seen once. The ends were cut back, 6 bases at V and 0 bases at J, with 30 bases in the middle. CDR3 length: 21 residues. Germline CDR1 reads MDHEN; CDR2 reads SYDVKM. V is TRBV28 and J is TRBJ1-3, with D possibly TRBD1 on 6 matching bases. Sequencing input: PBMCs. This TCR was recovered from a woman between 45 and 60 years old with head and neck cancer. CDR3 protein: CASSSEKGGGAIHGSGNTIYF. CDR3 in DNA: TGTGCCAGCAGCTCGGAAAAGGGGGGAGGGGCCATTCACGGCTCTGGAAACACCATATATTTT.